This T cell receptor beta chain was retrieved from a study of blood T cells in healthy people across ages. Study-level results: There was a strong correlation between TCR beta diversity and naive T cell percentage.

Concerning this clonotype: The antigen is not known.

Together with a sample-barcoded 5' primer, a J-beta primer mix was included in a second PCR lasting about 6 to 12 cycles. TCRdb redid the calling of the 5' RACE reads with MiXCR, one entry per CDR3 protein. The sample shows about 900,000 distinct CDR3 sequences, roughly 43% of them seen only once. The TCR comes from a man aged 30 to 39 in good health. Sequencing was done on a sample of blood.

The chain's CDR3 is CASSKGGPAAFF. The CDR3 coding sequence is TGTGCCAGCAGTAAAGGGGGCCCAGCGGCTTTCTTT. The chain employs TRBV6-5 and TRBJ1-1, with 7 bases matching TRBD1. Germline values: CDR1 MNHEY, CDR2 SVGAGI. This CDR3 has 12 amino acids. With 5 bases clipped from V and 11 bases from J, the junction kept 8 bases outside the gene matches.